This T cell receptor (beta chain) was recovered during a study of CD8 T cells in ankylosing spondylitis. This clonotype was seen many times. The trim removed 3 bases at V and 5 bases at J, leaving 11 bases unmatched. From germline, CDR1 is DFQATT and CDR2 SNEGSKA (reference sequence). CDR3 length: 15 residues. TCRdb called the 5' RACE reads again in MiXCR, with one record for every CDR3 protein. The sample holds a few hundred thousand distinct CDR3 sequences, roughly 10% seen once. Material: blood, either unsorted or a sorted T cell fraction (not recorded which). The sequence was obtained from a male donor with ankylosing spondylitis or in good health (not recorded which). The rearrangement joins TRBV20-1 to TRBJ2-7; 9 bases are a match to TRBD2. The CDR3 DNA reads as TGCAGTGCTAGTGTAGGGGGACTAGCTCCTAACGAGCAGTACTTC. Amino acids: CSASVGGLAPNEQYF.